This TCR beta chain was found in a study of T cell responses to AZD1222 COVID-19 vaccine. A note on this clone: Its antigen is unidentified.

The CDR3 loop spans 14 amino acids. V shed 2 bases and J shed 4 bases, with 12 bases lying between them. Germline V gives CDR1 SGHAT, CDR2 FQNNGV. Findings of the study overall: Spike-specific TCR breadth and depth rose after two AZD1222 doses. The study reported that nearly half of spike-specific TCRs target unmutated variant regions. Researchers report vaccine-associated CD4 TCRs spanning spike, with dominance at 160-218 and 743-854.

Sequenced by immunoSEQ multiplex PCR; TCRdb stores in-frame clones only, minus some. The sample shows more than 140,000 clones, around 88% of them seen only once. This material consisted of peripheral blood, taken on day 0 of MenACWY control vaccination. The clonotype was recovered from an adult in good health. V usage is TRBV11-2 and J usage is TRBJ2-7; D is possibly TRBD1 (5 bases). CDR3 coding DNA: TGTGCCAGCAGCTTACTGGACAATTTGTACGAGCAGTACTTC. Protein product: CASSLLDNLYEQYF.